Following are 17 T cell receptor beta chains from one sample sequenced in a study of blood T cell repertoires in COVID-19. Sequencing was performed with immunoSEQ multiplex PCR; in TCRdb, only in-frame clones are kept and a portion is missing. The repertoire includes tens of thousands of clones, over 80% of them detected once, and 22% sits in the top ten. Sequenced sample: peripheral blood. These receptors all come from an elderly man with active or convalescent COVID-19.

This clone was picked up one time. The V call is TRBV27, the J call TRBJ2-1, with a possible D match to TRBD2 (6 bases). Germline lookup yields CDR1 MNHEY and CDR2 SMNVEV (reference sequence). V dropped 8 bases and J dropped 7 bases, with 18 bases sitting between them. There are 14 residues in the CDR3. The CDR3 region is CASAVPGDWNEQFF. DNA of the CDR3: TGTGCCAGCGCAGTTCCGGGAGACTGGAATGAGCAGTTCTTC.

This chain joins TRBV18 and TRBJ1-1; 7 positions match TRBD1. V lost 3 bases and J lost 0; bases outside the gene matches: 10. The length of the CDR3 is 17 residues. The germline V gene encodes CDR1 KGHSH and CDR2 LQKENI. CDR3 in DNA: TGTGCCAGCTCACCTAGGAGATCCGGACAGGTGAACACTGAAGCTTTCTTT. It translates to CASSPRRSGQVNTEAFF.

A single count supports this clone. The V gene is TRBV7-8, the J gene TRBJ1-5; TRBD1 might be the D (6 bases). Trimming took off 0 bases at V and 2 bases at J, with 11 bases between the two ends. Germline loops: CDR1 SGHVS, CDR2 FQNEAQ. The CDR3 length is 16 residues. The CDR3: CASSLAGARGNQPQHF. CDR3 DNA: TGTGCCAGCAGCTTAGCGGGGGCGCGGGGCAATCAGCCCCAGCATTTT. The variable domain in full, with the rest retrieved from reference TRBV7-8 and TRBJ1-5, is GAGVSQSPRYKVAKRGQDVALRCDPISGHVSLFWYQQALGQGPEFLTYFQNEAQLDKSGLPSDRFFAERPEGSVSTLKIQRTQQEDSAVYLCASSLAGARGNQPQHFGDGTRLSIL.

DNA for the CDR3: TGCGCCAGCAGCTTCGGCCGGACTAGCGGGAGCTCCTACAATGAGCAGTTCTTC. Translation: CASSFGRTSGSSYNEQFF. The chain links TRBV5-1 to TRBJ2-1; TRBD2 matches 13 bases. Looked up from germline, CDR1 is SGHRS and CDR2 is YFSETQ. The V segment lost 2 bases and the J segment 0 bases; nucleotides outside the gene matches: 5. The CDR3 runs to 18 residues. Complete variable domain (other parts from reference TRBV5-1 and TRBJ2-1): KAGVTQTPRYLIKTRGQQVTLSCSPISGHRSVSWYQQTPGQGLQFLFEYFSETQRNKGNFPGRFSGRQFSNSRSEMNVSTLELGDSALYLCASSFGRTSGSSYNEQFFGPGTRLTVL.

In DNA, the CDR3 is TGTGCCACCAAAGCGGGGGGAACGAACACCGGGGAGCTGTTTTTT. It specifies CATKAGGTNTGELFF. This chain links TRBV27 with TRBJ2-2, with 9 bases that match TRBD2. The CDR3 length is 15 residues. V was clipped by 10 bases and J by 0 bases; unmatched bases: 6. The V gene's germline CDR1 is MNHEY and CDR2 SMNVEV (reference sequence).

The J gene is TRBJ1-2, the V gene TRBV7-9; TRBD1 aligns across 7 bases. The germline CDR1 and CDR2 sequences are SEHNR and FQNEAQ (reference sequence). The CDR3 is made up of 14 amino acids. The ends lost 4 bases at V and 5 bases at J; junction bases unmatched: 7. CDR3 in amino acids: CASSSSGTAYGYTF. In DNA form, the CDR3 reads TGTGCCAGCAGCTCTTCCGGGACAGCTTATGGCTACACCTTC.

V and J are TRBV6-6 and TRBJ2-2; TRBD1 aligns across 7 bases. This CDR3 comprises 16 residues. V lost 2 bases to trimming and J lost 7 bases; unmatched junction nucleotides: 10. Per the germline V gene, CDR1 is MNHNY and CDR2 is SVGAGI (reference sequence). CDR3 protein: CASSYLGQWEGGELFF. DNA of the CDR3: TGTGCCAGCAGTTACCTGGGACAGTGGGAAGGCGGGGAGCTGTTTTTT.

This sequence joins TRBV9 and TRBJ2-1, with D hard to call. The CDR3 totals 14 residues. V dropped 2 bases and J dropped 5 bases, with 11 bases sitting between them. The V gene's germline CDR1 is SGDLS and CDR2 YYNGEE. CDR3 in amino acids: CASSVISSDNEQFF. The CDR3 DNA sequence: TGTGCCAGCAGCGTTATTAGCTCGGACAATGAGCAGTTCTTC. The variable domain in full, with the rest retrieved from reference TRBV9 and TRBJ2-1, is DSGVTQTPKHLITATGQRVTLRCSPRSGDLSVYWYQQSLDQGLQFLIQYYNGEERAKGNILERFSAQQFPDLHSELNLSSLELGDSALYFCASSVISSDNEQFFGPGTRLTVL.

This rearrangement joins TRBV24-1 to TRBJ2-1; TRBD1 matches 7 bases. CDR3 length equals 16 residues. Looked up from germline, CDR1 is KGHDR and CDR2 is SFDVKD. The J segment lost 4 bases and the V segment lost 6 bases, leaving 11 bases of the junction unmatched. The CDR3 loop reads CATSQRRTGYYNEQFF. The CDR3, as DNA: TGTGCCACCAGTCAGAGGAGGACAGGCTATTACAATGAGCAGTTCTTC.

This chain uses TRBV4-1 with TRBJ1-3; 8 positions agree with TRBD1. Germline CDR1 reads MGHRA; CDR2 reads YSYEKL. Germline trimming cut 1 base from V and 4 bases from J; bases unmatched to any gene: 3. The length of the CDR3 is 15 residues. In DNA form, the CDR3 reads TGCGCCAGCAGCCAAGCCAGGGGGCCGGGAAACACCATATATTTT. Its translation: CASSQARGPGNTIYF.

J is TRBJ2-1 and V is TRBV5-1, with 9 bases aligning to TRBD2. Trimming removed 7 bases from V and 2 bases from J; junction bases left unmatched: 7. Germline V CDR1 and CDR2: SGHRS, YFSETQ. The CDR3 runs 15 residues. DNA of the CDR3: TGCGCCAGCCGACCGAGCGGGGGGACCTACAATGAGCAGTTCTTC. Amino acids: CASRPSGGTYNEQFF.

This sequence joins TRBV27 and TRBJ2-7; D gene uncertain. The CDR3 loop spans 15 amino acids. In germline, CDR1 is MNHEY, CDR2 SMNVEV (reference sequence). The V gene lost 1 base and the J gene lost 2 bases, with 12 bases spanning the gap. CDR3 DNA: TGTGCCAGCAGTTTATGGGCTAACAGAGCCTACGAGCAGTACTTC. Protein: CASSLWANRAYEQYF.

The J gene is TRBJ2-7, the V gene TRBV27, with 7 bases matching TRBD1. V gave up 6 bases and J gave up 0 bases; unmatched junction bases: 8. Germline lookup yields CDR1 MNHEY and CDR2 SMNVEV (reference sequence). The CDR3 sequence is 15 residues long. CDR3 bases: TGTGCCAGCAGACCTACAGGGGCCAGCTCCTACGAGCAGTACTTC. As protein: CASRPTGASSYEQYF.

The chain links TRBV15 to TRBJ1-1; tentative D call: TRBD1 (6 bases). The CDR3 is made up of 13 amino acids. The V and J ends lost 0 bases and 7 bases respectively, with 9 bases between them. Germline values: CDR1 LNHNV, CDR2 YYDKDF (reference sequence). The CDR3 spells CATSRDSGHEAFF. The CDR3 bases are TGTGCCACCAGCAGAGATTCGGGACATGAAGCTTTCTTT.

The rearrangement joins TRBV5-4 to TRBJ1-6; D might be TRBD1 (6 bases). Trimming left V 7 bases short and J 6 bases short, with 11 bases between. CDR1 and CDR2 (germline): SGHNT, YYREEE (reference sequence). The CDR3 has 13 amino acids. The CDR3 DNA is TGTGCCAGCGGGCAGGGGAGTAATTCACCCCTCCACTTT. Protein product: CASGQGSNSPLHF. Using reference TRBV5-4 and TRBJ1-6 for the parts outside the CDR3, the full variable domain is ETGVTQSPTHLIKTRGQQVTLRCSSQSGHNTVSWYQQALGQGPQFIFQYYREEENGRGNFPPRFSGLQFPNYSSELNVNALELDDSALYLCASGQGSNSPLHFGNGTRLTVT.

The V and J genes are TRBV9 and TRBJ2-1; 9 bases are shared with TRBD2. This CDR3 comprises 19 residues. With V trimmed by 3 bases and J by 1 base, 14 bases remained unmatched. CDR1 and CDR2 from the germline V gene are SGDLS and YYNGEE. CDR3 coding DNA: TGTGCCAGCAGCGCACGAGGTTTAGCGGGAGAGAATTCCTACAATGAGCAGTTCTTC. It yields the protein CASSARGLAGENSYNEQFF.

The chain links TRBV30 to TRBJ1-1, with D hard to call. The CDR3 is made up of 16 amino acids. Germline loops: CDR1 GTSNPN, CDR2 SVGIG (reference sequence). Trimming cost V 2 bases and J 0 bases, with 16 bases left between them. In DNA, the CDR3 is TGTGCCTGGAGTCCACCCCCTCGAGGCTTGAACACTGAAGCTTTCTTT. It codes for CAWSPPPRGLNTEAFF. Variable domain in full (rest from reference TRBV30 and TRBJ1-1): SQTIHQWPATLVQPVGSPLSLECTVEGTSNPNLYWYRQAAGRGLQLLFYSVGIGQISSEVPQNLSASRPQDRQFILSSKKLLLSDSGFYLCAWSPPPRGLNTEAFFGQGTRLTVV.